This T cell receptor beta chain was recorded in a study of graft-versus-host responses after intestinal transplantation. Generated by immunoSEQ multiplex PCR, the TCRdb table keeps only in-frame clones and is missing some. The repertoire holds 35,000 to 45,000 clones, with approximately 95% as singletons. J lost 3 bases, V lost 1 base, and 15 bases had no gene match. The germline gives CDR1 LGHNA, CDR2 YNFKEQ. This CDR3 is built from 18 residues. Specimen: PBMCs, collected less than 750 days after intestinal transplantation. The chain links TRBV4-2 to TRBJ2-7; TRBD2 aligns across 7 bases. The TCR originated in a human patient who received an intestinal transplant, so some T cells may come from the graft donor. For the CDR3, the DNA is TGTGCCAGCAGCCAAGGGGCAGGTTTAGCGGGTGCCGGCTACGAGCAGTACTTC. It encodes CASSQGAGLAGAGYEQYF.